The rows below give T cell receptor beta chains drawn from one sample of a study of T cells in Graves' hyperthyroidism and ophthalmopathy. TCRdb independently ran MiXCR on the multiplex PCR reads; one entry per CDR3 protein. The table includes 700,000 to 950,000 distinct CDR3 sequences, 35% detected once. Sequenced: blood. Receptor source: a woman between 40 and 55 years old with Graves' hyperthyroidism. Both conserved end residues are part of each CDR3. D genes are given only for firm matches. Rows may omit the clone size; those that give it use once, few, many or a size class.

j_call | cdr3_length | d_call | clone_size | v_call | cdr3_aa | cdr3_nt
TRBJ2-5 | 13 | TRBD2 | few | TRBV6-5 | CASKAGGLETQYF | TGTGCCAGCAAAGCGGGAGGGCTGGAGACCCAGTACTTC
TRBJ1-1 | 14 | - | many | TRBV7-9 | CASSLAAGRTEAFF | TGTGCCAGCAGCTTAGCGGCAGGGCGAACTGAAGCTTTCTTT
TRBJ1-2 | 14 | - | - | TRBV10-3 | CAISQIIRADGYTF | TGTGCCATCAGTCAGATTATAAGGGCGGATGGCTACACCTTC
TRBJ1-2 | 13 | - | many | TRBV10-1 | CASGGQQGHGYTF | TGCGCCAGCGGTGGTCAACAGGGTCATGGCTACACCTTC
TRBJ2-6 | 12 | - | - | TRBV10-3 | CAILSGANVLTF | TGTGCCATCCTCTCTGGGGCCAACGTCCTGACTTTC
TRBJ1-1 | 18 | TRBD1 | - | TRBV6-1 | CAGGPGQGIFLEGTEAFF | TGTGCCGGCGGCCCGGGACAGGGGATTTTTCTGGAAGGCACTGAAGCTTTCTTT
TRBJ2-7 | 14 | TRBD1 | - | TRBV11-2 | CAGGVGTGPGEQYF | TGTGCCGGCGGGGTCGGGACAGGGCCAGGTGAGCAGTACTTC
TRBJ1-2 | 16 | - | - | TRBV7-2 | CASSAGLRDKGVGYTF | TGTGCCAGCAGCGCCGGACTCCGGGACAAGGGAGTTGGCTACACCTTC
TRBJ1-3 | 15 | TRBD1 | few | TRBV10-3 | CASSFAGTGGNTIYF | TGTGCCAGCAGTTTCGCCGGGACAGGGGGAAACACCATATATTTT
TRBJ1-1 | 11 | - | many | TRBV29-1 | CSVGGETEAFF | TGCAGCGTTGGGGGGGAGACTGAAGCTTTCTTT
TRBJ2-5 | 12 | - | - | TRBV2 | CASKLDRSAQYF | TGTGCCAGCAAGTTGGACAGATCGGCCCAGTACTTC
TRBJ1-1 | 11 | - | - | TRBV29-1 | CSGRVDTEAFF | TGCAGCGGGCGGGTGGACACTGAAGCTTTCTTT
TRBJ1-5 | 12 | - | few | TRBV6-5 | CASTTKNQPQHF | TGTGCCAGCACCACGAAGAATCAGCCCCAGCATTTT
TRBJ2-5 | 15 | TRBD2 | few | TRBV20-1 | CSASPEAGEQETQYF | TGCAGTGCTAGTCCAGAGGCGGGAGAGCAAGAGACCCAGTACTTC
TRBJ2-5 | 13 | - | few | TRBV7-3 | CASSEGNQETQYF | TGTGCCAGCAGCGAGGGCAACCAAGAGACCCAGTACTTC
TRBJ2-5 | 15 | TRBD2 | - | TRBV4-1 | CASSQELAGLETQYF | TGCGCCAGCAGCCAAGAACTAGCGGGATTAGAGACCCAGTACTTC
TRBJ2-2 | 13 | - | many | TRBV10-3 | CAISGARTGELFF | TGTGCCATCTCAGGGGCGAGGACCGGGGAGCTGTTTTTT
TRBJ2-6 | 18 | - | few | TRBV11-1 | CASSLRPDSTTGANVLTF | TGTGCCAGCAGCTTACGTCCGGACAGCACTACTGGGGCCAACGTCCTGACTTTC
TRBJ1-5 | 12 | - | many | TRBV7-2 | CASSSGDQPQHF | TGTGCCAGCAGCTCGGGTGATCAGCCCCAGCATTTT
TRBJ2-2 | 16 | - | few | TRBV4-1 | CASSGTGRGSTGELFF | TGCGCCAGCAGCGGAACCGGTAGAGGATCCACCGGGGAGCTGTTTTTT
TRBJ2-7 | 15 | TRBD1 | few | TRBV7-9 | CASSPGTGGTYEQYF | TGTGCCAGCAGCCCCGGGACAGGGGGAACCTACGAGCAGTACTTC
TRBJ2-7 | 13 | TRBD1 | many | TRBV14 | CASSHRQGNEQYF | TGTGCCAGCAGCCACCGACAGGGGAACGAGCAGTACTTC
TRBJ2-7 | 12 | - | - | TRBV11-1 | CASSRKGYEQYF | TGTGCCAGCAGTCGTAAGGGTTACGAGCAGTACTTC
TRBJ2-2 | 17 | TRBD2 | - | TRBV9 | CASSVLAGGTHTGELFF | TGTGCCAGCAGCGTCCTAGCGGGGGGCACGCACACCGGGGAGCTGTTTTTT
TRBJ1-6 | 14 | - | - | TRBV2 | CASEGRVDGSPLHF | TGTGCCAGCGAGGGCAGGGTGGATGGCTCACCCCTCCACTTT
TRBJ2-7 | 13 | - | - | TRBV19 | CASSKPESYEQYF | TGTGCCAGTAGTAAGCCGGAGTCCTACGAGCAGTACTTC
TRBJ2-5 | 15 | TRBD2 | many | TRBV7-2 | CASSESGGNRETQYF | TGTGCCAGCAGCGAGAGCGGGGGGAATCGGGAGACCCAGTACTTC
TRBJ2-5 | 14 | - | - | TRBV20-1 | CSASTSGGAETQYF | TGCAGTGCTAGTACCAGTGGGGGGGCAGAGACCCAGTACTTC
TRBJ1-1 | 14 | - | - | TRBV6-5 | CASSEGLVDTEAFF | TGTGCCAGCAGTGAAGGGCTGGTCGATACTGAAGCTTTCTTT
TRBJ1-5 | 14 | - | - | TRBV19 | CASSIRGQQETQHF | TGTGCCAGTAGTATACGTGGCCAACAAGAGACCCAGCATTTT
TRBJ1-2 | 13 | - | many | TRBV10-3 | CAIRPGLSGGYTF | TGTGCCATCAGACCGGGACTTTCAGGTGGCTACACCTTC